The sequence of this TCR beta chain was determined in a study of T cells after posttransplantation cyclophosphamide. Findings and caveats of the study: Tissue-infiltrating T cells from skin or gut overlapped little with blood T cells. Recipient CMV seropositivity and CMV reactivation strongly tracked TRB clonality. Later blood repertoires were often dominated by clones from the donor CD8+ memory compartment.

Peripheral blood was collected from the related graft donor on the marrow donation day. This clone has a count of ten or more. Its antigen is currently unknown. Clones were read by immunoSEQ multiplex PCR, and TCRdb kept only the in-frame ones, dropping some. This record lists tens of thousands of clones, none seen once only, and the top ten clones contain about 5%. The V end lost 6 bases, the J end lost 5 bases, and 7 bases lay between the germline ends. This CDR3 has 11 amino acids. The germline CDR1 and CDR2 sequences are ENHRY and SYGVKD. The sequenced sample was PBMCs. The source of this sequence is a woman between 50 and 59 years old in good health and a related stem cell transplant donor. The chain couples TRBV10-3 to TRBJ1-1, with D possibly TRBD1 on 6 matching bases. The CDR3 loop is CAISQGTEAFF. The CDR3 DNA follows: TGTGCCATCAGCCAGGGGACTGAAGCTTTCTTT.